The clone carrying this T cell receptor beta chain was seen a few times. The antigen remains unidentified. The CDR3 regions of TCR beta were amplified from RNA transcripts. HTBI primers drove first-round RT-PCR of the TCR CDR3. TCRdb re-called the multiplex PCR reads with MiXCR, one entry per CDR3 protein. Of about 250,000 distinct CDR3 sequences listed, approximately 23% are singletons. The ends lost 10 bases at V and 1 base at J; junction bases unmatched: 3. The germline V gene encodes CDR1 MNHEY and CDR2 SVGEGT. The CDR3 has 12 amino acids. This specimen belongs to a study of T cells in Graves' hyperthyroidism and ophthalmopathy. Across the whole study: Prior to any treatment, at the point of initial diagnosis, peripheral blood was collected. Study results and caveats: Ophthalmopathy was told apart from stable hyperthyroidism by a 13 V-J model.

V usage is TRBV6-2 or TRBV6-3 and J usage is TRBJ2-5, with 7 bases identical to TRBD1. The sequence was collected from a middle-aged woman with Graves' ophthalmopathy. Sequenced sample: blood. CDR3 residues: CATRTGQETQYF. As DNA, the CDR3 is TGTGCCACCAGGACAGGCCAAGAGACCCAGTACTTC.